A selection of T cell receptor beta chains follows, all from one sample in a study of shared clonotypes between healthy human individuals. Assay: immunoSEQ multiplex PCR; the TCRdb copy retains only in-frame clones and omits some. The table has fewer than 1 million clones, roughly 96% seen once. Sequenced material: naive CD8+ T cells sorted from blood. The receptor set was obtained from a man aged 25 to 40 in good health. CDR3s leave out the opening cysteine and the closing phenylalanine or tryptophan. The order of the fields is J gene, clone size, V gene, CDR3 protein. Clone size is shown for a subset of rows, as once, few, many or a class of expanded clone.

j_gene: TRBJ1-1; abundance: -; v_gene: TRBV9; CDR3aa: ASSVGQGSTEAF
j_gene: TRBJ1-1; abundance: -; v_gene: TRBV14; CDR3aa: ASAGPNTEAF
j_gene: TRBJ2-6; abundance: -; v_gene: TRBV18; CDR3aa: ASSPLYPDSVTSGANVLT
j_gene: TRBJ2-3; abundance: -; v_gene: TRBV4-1; CDR3aa: ASSRTSGKSTDTQY
j_gene: TRBJ1-2; abundance: -; v_gene: TRBV5-4; CDR3aa: ASSQWGNYGYT
j_gene: TRBJ1-2; abundance: -; v_gene: TRBV27; CDR3aa: ASSSGTVYGYT
j_gene: TRBJ2-1; abundance: -; v_gene: TRBV27; CDR3aa: ASSSMTGLRENEQF
j_gene: TRBJ2-3; abundance: -; v_gene: TRBV7-9; CDR3aa: ASSPRLADPSTDTQY
j_gene: TRBJ2-2; abundance: -; v_gene: TRBV29-1; CDR3aa: SVRAIQTGELF
j_gene: TRBJ2-7; abundance: -; v_gene: TRBV27; CDR3aa: ASSSPGWRDLYEQY
j_gene: TRBJ2-1; abundance: once; v_gene: TRBV13; CDR3aa: ASSFSDEQF
j_gene: TRBJ2-7; abundance: -; v_gene: TRBV27; CDR3aa: ASRQGSEQY
j_gene: TRBJ2-7; abundance: -; v_gene: TRBV9; CDR3aa: ASSPTGGLSNEQY
j_gene: TRBJ1-1; abundance: once; v_gene: TRBV7-8; CDR3aa: ASSLAYTNTEAF
j_gene: TRBJ2-7; abundance: -; v_gene: TRBV5-1; CDR3aa: ASSLAQDRSSYEQY
j_gene: TRBJ2-7; abundance: -; v_gene: TRBV15; CDR3aa: ATSSGTETYEQY
j_gene: TRBJ2-1; abundance: -; v_gene: TRBV19; CDR3aa: ASTGAGYNEQF
j_gene: TRBJ2-7; abundance: -; v_gene: TRBV27; CDR3aa: ASSPTSGSYEQY
j_gene: TRBJ2-3; abundance: -; v_gene: TRBV5-4; CDR3aa: ASSLVGLADTQY
j_gene: TRBJ2-7; abundance: -; v_gene: TRBV7-9; CDR3aa: ASSLWVWDDLIYEQY
j_gene: TRBJ2-7; abundance: -; v_gene: TRBV5-1; CDR3aa: ASSLAFTGGAEQY
j_gene: TRBJ1-2; abundance: -; v_gene: TRBV19; CDR3aa: ASSLGYGYT
j_gene: TRBJ2-1; abundance: -; v_gene: TRBV29-1; CDR3aa: SVVYSSYNEQF
j_gene: TRBJ2-1; abundance: -; v_gene: TRBV7-3; CDR3aa: ASSGGSGNEQF
j_gene: TRBJ2-5; abundance: -; v_gene: TRBV6-5; CDR3aa: ASSEVRLSETQY